A single sample is the source of the 11 T cell receptor beta chains below, sequenced in a study of T cells after yellow fever vaccination. TCRdb re-called the 5' RACE reads through MiXCR, storing one row per CDR3 protein. Among 150,000 to 200,000 distinct CDR3 sequences, 11% were seen once, and the ten largest hold about 40%. The specimen was CD8+ T cells sorted from PBMCs, collected 15 days after the yellow fever booster vaccination. All receptors come from a man younger than 35 who received the YFV17D yellow fever vaccine.

Notes on this clonotype: The junction and the germline gene differ at one end; a read error may be behind it. This rearrangement joins TRBV7-8 to TRBJ1-1; tentatively, D is TRBD1 (6 bases). The germline gives CDR1 SGHVS, CDR2 FQNEAQ. The CDR3 consists of 14 residues. CDR3 nucleotide sequence: TGTGCCAGCAGCTCAAGGGGGAGGAACACTGAAGCTCTCTTT. Protein: CASSSRGRNTEALF.

In this sample, this clonotype turned up a few times. V is TRBV4-2 and J is TRBJ2-3, with a possible D match to TRBD1 (6 bases). There are 14 residues in the CDR3. Per germline, CDR1 LGHNA and CDR2 YNFKEQ. The V gene lost 0 bases and the J gene lost 4 bases, with 8 bases spanning the gap. The DNA for the CDR3 is TGTGCCAGCAGCCAAGATGCAGGGGCAGATACGCAGTATTTT. This codes for CASSQDAGADTQYF.

This clonotype has only a few counts. Germline and junction disagree at one end, which may indicate a read error. The chain joins TRBV4-2 to TRBJ2-3; D might be TRBD1 or TRBD2, each matching 6 bases. The length of the CDR3 is 12 residues. Germline V gene data show CDR1 as LGHNA and CDR2 as YNFKEQ. DNA for the CDR3: TGTGCCAGCAGCCAAGGTGCAGGGGAGGTGGATTTT. It codes for CASSQGAGEVDF.

The chain recombines TRBV11-2 with TRBJ1-4; D gene unclear. In germline, CDR1 is SGHAT, CDR2 FQNNGV. Trimming pared 3 bases from V and 5 bases from J, leaving 19 bases between. The CDR3 length is 17 residues. The CDR3 DNA follows: TGTGCCAGCAGCTTGAGTCGGCGGCCCCGAACCAATGAAAAACTGTTTTTT. Its protein product is CASSLSRRPRTNEKLFF.

The chain employs TRBV5-5 and TRBJ1-2, with D possibly matching TRBD1 (6 bases). This CDR3 region has 14 residues. Germline V gene sequence: CDR1 SGHKS, CDR2 YYEKEE (reference sequence). Trimming took 1 base from V and 7 from J, leaving 14 bases between them. This CDR3 reads CASSLSWQGIGYTF. CDR3 nucleotide sequence: TGTGCCAGCAGCTTGTCTTGGCAGGGGATTGGCTACACCTTC.

This clonotype was counted at least ten times. The chain joins TRBV4-2 to TRBJ2-1, with unresolved D. V shed 0 bases and J shed 11 bases, with 8 bases lying between them. CDR3 size: 12 residues. The germline V gene has CDR1 LGHNA and CDR2 YNFKEQ. In DNA, the CDR3 is TGTGCCAGCAGCCAAGAGGAGCAAAAGCAGTTCTTC. Its translation is CASSQEEQKQFF.

This clonotype was found a few times. The chain employs TRBV29-1 and TRBJ1-2; 9 bases are a match to TRBD1. The CDR3 runs 17 residues. Trimming removed 7 bases from V and 3 bases from J; junction bases left unmatched: 18. Germline lookup yields CDR1 SQVTM and CDR2 ANQGSEA. As DNA, the CDR3 is TGCAGCGCTCGAAAGGTCTGGGACAGGGTTTCCGACTATGGCTACACCTTC. Protein: CSARKVWDRVSDYGYTF.

This clonotype was seen a handful of times. V gene TRBV6-5 combines with J gene TRBJ2-3; 9 positions match TRBD2. The CDR3 is 16 residues long. CDR1 and CDR2 from the germline V gene are MNHEY and SVGAGI. Losses at the gene ends were 6 bases for V and 3 bases for J; bases not matched to a gene: 10. As DNA, the CDR3 is TGTGCCAGCAGCTCCGGGGGTAGCGGGGGAACAGATACGCAGTATTTT. It codes for CASSSGGSGGTDTQYF.

This chain connects TRBV12-3 or TRBV12-4 to TRBJ2-7, with 7 bases aligning to TRBD1. V was pared by 1 base and J by 0 bases, with 3 bases of the junction left unmatched. This CDR3 contains 15 residues. In DNA form, the CDR3 reads TGTGCCAGCAGTTTAGGGCGACAGGGCTCCTACGAGCAGTACTTC. It translates to CASSLGRQGSYEQYF.

A few counts support this clonotype. This rearrangement joins TRBV12-3 or TRBV12-4 to TRBJ2-3; 7 bases are shared with TRBD1. The CDR3 covers 14 residues. Trimming at V came to 6 bases and at J to 6 bases, leaving 9 bases not matched to a gene. CDR3 protein: CASRSTGNVDTQYF. The CDR3 DNA reads as TGTGCCAGCAGATCGACAGGGAACGTGGATACGCAGTATTTT.

The chain combines TRBV7-3 with TRBJ1-2; 12 nucleotides line up with TRBD1. Germline-derived CDR1 and CDR2 are SGHTA and FQGTGA. The CDR3 loop spans 17 amino acids. V shed 4 bases, J shed 8 bases, and the junction held 14 bases outside the gene matches. Here the CDR3 DNA reads TGTGCCAGCAGCTCAAGACCCTTCCGGGACAGGGGGCTAGGCTACACCTTC. Translating it yields CASSSRPFRDRGLGYTF.